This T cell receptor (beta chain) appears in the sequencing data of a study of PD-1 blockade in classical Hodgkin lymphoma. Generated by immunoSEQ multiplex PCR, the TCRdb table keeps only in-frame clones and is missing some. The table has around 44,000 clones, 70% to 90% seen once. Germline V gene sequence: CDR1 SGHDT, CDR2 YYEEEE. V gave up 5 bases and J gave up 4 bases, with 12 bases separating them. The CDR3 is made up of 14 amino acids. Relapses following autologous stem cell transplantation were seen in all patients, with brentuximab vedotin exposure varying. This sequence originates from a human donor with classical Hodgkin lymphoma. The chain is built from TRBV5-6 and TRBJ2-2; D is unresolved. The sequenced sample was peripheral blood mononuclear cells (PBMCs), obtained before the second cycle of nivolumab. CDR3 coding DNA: TGTGCCAGCAGTTCCTCGCCGGGCACCGGGGAGCTGTTTTTT. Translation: CASSSSPGTGELFF.